This TCR beta chain was captured in a study of blood T cell repertoires in COVID-19. V lost 3 bases, J lost 7 bases, and 9 bases stayed unmatched. The CDR3 spans 15 residues. CDR1 is SGHTA, CDR2 FQGTGA, per germline. The authors' processing: By means of reference gene primer amplification, nucleated cell counts were estimated. Libraries were prepared by immunoSEQ multiplex PCR; TCRdb keeps only in-frame clonotypes and omits some of them. V and J calls and clone size are copied from that table; D and trimming were computed from the DNA. The sample shows about 53,000 clones, 85% to 90% of them seen only once.

The material sequenced was peripheral blood. This clonotype was sampled from a man aged 50 to 59 with acute or convalescent COVID-19. This chain links TRBV7-3 with TRBJ2-1, with 7 bases identical to TRBD2. CDR3 DNA sequence: TGTGCCAGCAGCTTGGGGAGGGGCGTGAAAAATGAGCAGTTCTTC. Translating gives CASSLGRGVKNEQFF.